This T cell receptor (beta chain) was observed in a study of blood T cell repertoires in COVID-19 (dated by TCRdb to between 2020 and 2021). In terms of the full investigation: Collaborator samples came from the United States, Italy and Spain and covered acute and convalescent phases of COVID-19. The prospective study material was composed of cDNA or gDNA derived from T cells, B-cell-depleted T cells, or PBMCs. Subjects who had been exposed to COVID-19, were actively infected with it, or had recovered from it provided the deeply sampled blood TCRbeta repertoires that made up the dataset. A freely available public database, intended as a resource for researchers studying the immune response to SARS-CoV-2, is where the repertoires were released. Samples came from the ongoing ImmuneRACE study (first 160 participants) plus 1,254 subjects from 6 global collaborators. The sample metadata nearly always contained a de-identified subject ID, COVID-19 status, age in years and sex. Where HLA class I and class II types were available, the types were taken from metadata supplied by the sample provider, not from assay-based typing.

The immunoSEQ Assay, a bias-controlled multiplex PCR, was used to amplify TCRbeta CDR3 regions from genomic DNA. As for how the authors treated the data: Nucleated cell counts per sample were estimated from amplification of reference gene primers within the assay. Sequence reads were collapsed and filtered to measure the absolute abundance of every unique TCRbeta CDR3 rearrangement. For each sample, productive Simpson clonality was calculated as the square root of Simpson's diversity index over productive rearrangements. The source is immuneACCESS, and TCRdb retained only in-frame sequences with V and J called. Part of the clones is not carried over; for the studies checked, unresolved V genes explain less than half of this, and the remainder is unexplained. Clone size and the V and J calls come from that table; the DNA yielded D and trimming. This sample has 200,000 or so clones in its table, and about 87% of those were observed once. Roughly 2.7% of the sample belongs to the ten largest clones.

Points on this clone: The clone's antigen remains unknown. Qualities for individual bases were not recorded, and no much larger clone is one base off.

CDR1 and CDR2, looked up from the germline V gene, are LGHNT and FRNRAP. From its cysteine to its phenylalanine, the CDR3 spans 13 amino acids. Of all the DNA, just the CDR3 is kept, 39 bases in frame from base 1. Trimming removed 7 bases from V and 2 bases from J, leaving 10 bases between the germline ends. Enrolling through a virtual design, the prospective study's participants ranged in age from about 18 to 89 years and lived across around 25 United States geographic areas. In the prospective study, participants were assigned to cohorts based on the clinical history participants reported in a screening survey and a study questionnaire. Recovered participants in ImmuneRACE Cohort 3 were defined by two consecutive negative NP/OP PCR tests, clearance by a healthcare professional, or resolution of symptoms. In the prospective study, whole blood, serum and a nasopharyngeal or oropharyngeal swab were collected from each participant by mobile phlebotomists. Prospective study participants could optionally give additional blood draws and questionnaires over an approximately two-month period. Prospective study blood samples were shipped either frozen or at room temperature before DNA extraction.

Study-level results and caveats: The amount of clinical and demographic metadata varied by source and participant and was provided uncurated.

Sequencing was done on a sample of PBMCs or T cells enriched from blood (not recorded which). The chain is made from TRBV12-5 and TRBJ2-3; 5 matching bases give a weak D call of TRBD1. This clonotype was sampled from a woman in her twenties or thirties who had recovered from COVID-19. CDR3 region: CASVDSNTDTQYF. The bases are TGTGCTAGTGTCGACAGCAACACAGATACGCAGTATTTT.